The TCR beta chain under discussion was sequenced for a study of blood T cell repertoires in COVID-19. Across the whole study: The United States, Italy and Spain provided the acute and convalescent COVID-19 samples.

Participants, 18 to 89 years old, spanned fewer than 25 US areas. Authors' methods: Reference gene primer amplification in the assay estimated nucleated cell counts. Using immunoSEQ multiplex PCR, the repertoire was profiled, and TCRdb retains in-frame clones only, with some absent. D and trimming were read from the DNA, whereas the V and J calls and clone size are those reported in that table. Here the sample spans under 200,000 clones, 65% to 90% being singletons. The V gene end was trimmed by 8 bases and the J gene end by 3 bases; junction bases not matched to a gene: 8. The germline V gene has CDR1 LNHDA and CDR2 SQIVND (reference sequence). The CDR3 runs 15 residues.

The V gene is TRBV19, the J gene TRBJ2-1, with 9 nucleotides matching TRBD2. The sequenced sample consisted of PBMCs or T cells enriched from blood (not recorded which). This receptor was identified in a woman in her sixties with acute COVID-19. The CDR3 spells CASRLTSGLYNEQFF. The CDR3 DNA reads as TGTGCCAGTCGTCTGACTAGCGGTCTCTACAATGAGCAGTTCTTC.